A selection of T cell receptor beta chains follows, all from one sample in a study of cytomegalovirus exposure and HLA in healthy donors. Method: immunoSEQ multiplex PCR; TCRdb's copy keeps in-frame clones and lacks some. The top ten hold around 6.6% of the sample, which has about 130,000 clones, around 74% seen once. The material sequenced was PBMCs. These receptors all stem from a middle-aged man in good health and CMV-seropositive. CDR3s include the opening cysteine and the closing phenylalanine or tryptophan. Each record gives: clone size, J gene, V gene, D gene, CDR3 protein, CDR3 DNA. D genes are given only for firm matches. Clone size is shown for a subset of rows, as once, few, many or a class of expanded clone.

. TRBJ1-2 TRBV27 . CASSSDTGFGYTF TGTGCCAGCAGTTCGGACACAGGGTTCGGCTACACCTTC
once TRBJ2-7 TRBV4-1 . CASSQGAQSTYEQYF TGCGCCAGCAGCCAAGGGGCGCAATCCACCTACGAGCAGTACTTC
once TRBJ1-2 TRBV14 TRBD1 CASSLGTGSYGYTF TGTGCCAGCAGCCTTGGGACAGGGAGCTATGGCTACACCTTC
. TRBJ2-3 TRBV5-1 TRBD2 CASSIGSSGRTDTQYF TGCGCCAGCAGCATAGGCTCTAGCGGGAGAACAGATACGCAGTATTTT
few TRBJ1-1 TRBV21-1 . CASSKGQEPMNTEAFF TGTGCCAGCAGCAAAGGACAGGAGCCCATGAACACTGAAGCTTTCTTT
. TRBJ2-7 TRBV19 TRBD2 CASSIGGRAREQYF TGTGCCAGTAGTATAGGCGGGAGGGCGAGGGAGCAGTACTTC
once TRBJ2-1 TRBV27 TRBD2 CASSLSTSRREQFF TGTGCCAGCAGTTTATCGACTAGCCGACGGGAGCAGTTCTTC
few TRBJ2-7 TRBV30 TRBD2 CAWSARGLTYEQYF TGTGCCTGGAGCGCGAGGGGACTAACCTACGAGCAGTACTTC
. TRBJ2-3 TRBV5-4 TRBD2 CASSQSGRGGLTDTQYF TGTGCCAGCAGCCAAAGCGGGCGGGGGGGCCTCACAGATACGCAGTATTTT
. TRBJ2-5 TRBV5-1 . CASSYQSGVAETQYF TGCGCCAGCAGCTACCAGTCAGGGGTGGCAGAGACCCAGTACTTC
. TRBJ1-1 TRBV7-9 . CASSATKGLNTEAFF TGTGCCAGCAGCGCGACTAAAGGATTAAACACTGAAGCTTTCTTT
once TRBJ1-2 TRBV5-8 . CASVGQTMYGYTF TGTGCCAGCGTCGGACAGACCATGTATGGCTACACCTTC
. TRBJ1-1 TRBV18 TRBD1 CASSRQGLNTEAFF TGTGCCAGCTCCCGACAGGGCCTGAACACTGAAGCTTTCTTT
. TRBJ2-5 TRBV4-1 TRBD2 CASSQEKAGGPREQYF TGCGCCAGCAGCCAAGAAAAAGCGGGAGGGCCTCGGGAGCAGTACTTC
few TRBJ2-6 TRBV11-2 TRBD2 CASSSGRASGNSGANVLTF TGTGCCAGCAGCTCCGGGAGGGCTAGCGGGAACTCTGGGGCCAACGTCCTGACTTTC
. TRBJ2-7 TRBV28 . CASTERLEQYF TGTGCCAGCACCGAAAGACTTGAGCAGTACTTC